One sample yielded the 7 T cell receptor beta chains listed below, sequenced in a study of blood T cells in healthy people across ages. The use of a sample-barcoded 5' primer and a J-beta primer mix characterized a second PCR of roughly 7 to 12 cycles. Using its own MiXCR run on the 5' RACE reads, TCRdb lists one record per CDR3 protein. The table lists around 620,000 distinct CDR3 sequences, roughly a quarter of them singletons. The sequencing input was blood. The receptors shown here come from a woman in her sixties or seventies in good health.

The genes are TRBV29-1 and TRBJ2-3; 9 nucleotides align to TRBD2. V was clipped by 2 bases and J by 8 bases; unmatched bases: 5. In germline, CDR1 is SQVTM, CDR2 ANQGSEA. This CDR3 is 13 amino acids long. The CDR3, as DNA: TGCAGCGTTGAACGGCGGGGGGGAGGTACGCAGTATTTT. It encodes CSVERRGGGTQYF.

This clonotype was counted once. V is TRBV12-3 or TRBV12-4 and J is TRBJ1-2; 8 bases are a match to TRBD1. CDR3 length: 15 amino acids. J was trimmed by 5 bases and V by 7 bases; bases with no gene match: 12. CDR3 in DNA: TGTGCCAGCATGCAAGACAGGGGCGGGGGGTATGGCTACACCTTC. Protein product: CASMQDRGGGYGYTF.

Turning to this clonotype: The junction shows a germline mismatch at one end, possibly a read error. The gene calls are TRBV7-2 and TRBJ2-7, with D unclear. The germline V gene encodes CDR1 SGHTA and CDR2 FQGNSA. The CDR3 consists of 14 residues. In nucleotides, the CDR3 is TGTGCCAGCAGTAGGTCCACGAGGACCTACGGGCAGTACTTC. Its protein product is CASSRSTRTYGQYF.

The rearrangement uses TRBV12-3 or TRBV12-4 and TRBJ1-1; no clear D. The CDR3 contains 13 residues. The V gene lost 1 base and the J gene lost 5 bases, with 8 bases spanning the gap. DNA for the CDR3: TGTGCCAGCAGTTTAGGGCAAAGGACTGAAGCTTTCTTT. This translates into CASSLGQRTEAFF.

Only one count was recorded for this clonotype. One junction end does not reproduce the germline sequence, and a read error may be involved. The V gene is TRBV6-1, the J gene TRBJ2-5; 10 bases align to TRBD1. CDR3 size: 15 residues. Germline CDR1 reads MNHNS; CDR2 reads SASEGT. The CDR3 sequence: CASSETHGTGVQAFF. The CDR3 nucleotides read TGTGCCAGCAGTGAAACACACGGGACAGGGGTTCAGGCGTTCTTC.

The rearrangement links TRBV20-1 to TRBJ1-1, with D perhaps matching TRBD1 (5 bases). There are 11 residues in the CDR3. The V gene's germline CDR1 is DFQATT and CDR2 SNEGSKA (reference sequence). CDR3 region: CSPARGTEAFF. The CDR3 region has the DNA TGCAGCCCCGCGAGGGGCACTGAAGCTTTCTTT.

J is TRBJ1-4 and V is TRBV7-2; tentatively, D is TRBD1 (6 bases). The CDR3 loop spans 17 amino acids. V lost 1 base, J lost 2 bases, and 14 bases lay in between. Germline V gene data show CDR1 as SGHTA and CDR2 as FQGNSA. The CDR3 DNA reads TGTGCCAGCAGCTTAGTTCGGGGACATGGTACTAATGAAAAACTGTTTTTT. Encoded protein: CASSLVRGHGTNEKLFF.